This paragraph reports one T cell receptor (beta chain). Its antigen remains unidentified. The data originate from a study of graft-versus-host responses after intestinal transplantation. Data came from immunoSEQ multiplex PCR; TCRdb stores just in-frame clones and leaves some out. The sample carries 38,000 or so clones, around 95% recorded once. The ends were cut back, 2 bases at V and 1 base at J, with 18 bases in the middle. The length of the CDR3 is 17 residues. CDR1 and CDR2 (germline): SGHTA, FQGTGA. The TCR originated in a human donor who was the organ donor for an intestinal transplant. Sample: unstimulated CD8+ T cells sorted from spleen or lymph node cells, taken before transplant. The rearrangement uses TRBV7-3 and TRBJ2-7; D is perhaps TRBD1 (8 bases). The CDR3 coding sequence is TGTGCCAGCAGCTTATTCGTTGGACAGGGACTATCCTACGAGCAGTACTTC. The encoded protein is CASSLFVGQGLSYEQYF. Full variable domain (outside the CDR3, taken from reference TRBV7-3 and TRBJ2-7): GAGVSQTPSNKVTEKGKYVELRCDPISGHTALYWYRQSLGQGPEFLIYFQGTGAADDSGLPNDRFFAVRPEGSVSTLKIQRTERGDSAVYLCASSLFVGQGLSYEQYFGPGTRLTVT.